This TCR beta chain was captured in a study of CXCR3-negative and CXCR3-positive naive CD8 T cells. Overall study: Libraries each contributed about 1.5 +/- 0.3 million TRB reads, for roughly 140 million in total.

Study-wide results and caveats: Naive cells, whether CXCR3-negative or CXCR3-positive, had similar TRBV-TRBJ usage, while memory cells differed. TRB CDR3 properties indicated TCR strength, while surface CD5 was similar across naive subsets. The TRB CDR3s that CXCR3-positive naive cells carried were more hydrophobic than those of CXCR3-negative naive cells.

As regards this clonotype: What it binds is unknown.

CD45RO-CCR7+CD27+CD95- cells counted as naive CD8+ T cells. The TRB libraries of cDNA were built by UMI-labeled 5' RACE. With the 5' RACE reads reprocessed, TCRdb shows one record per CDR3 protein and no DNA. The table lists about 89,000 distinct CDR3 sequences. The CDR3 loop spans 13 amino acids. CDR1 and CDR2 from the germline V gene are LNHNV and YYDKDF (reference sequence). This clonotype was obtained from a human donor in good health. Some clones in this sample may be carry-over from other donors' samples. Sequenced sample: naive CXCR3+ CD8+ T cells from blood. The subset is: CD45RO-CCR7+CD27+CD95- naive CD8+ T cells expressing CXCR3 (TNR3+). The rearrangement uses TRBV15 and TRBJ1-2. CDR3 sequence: CPTSRDSGGGYTF.